This TCR beta chain is from a study of blood T cell repertoires in COVID-19. Profiled with immunoSEQ multiplex PCR; TCRdb holds only in-frame clones, not every one. The sample has about 310,000 clones; about nine tenths are singletons. Germline V gene lookup returns CDR1 MDHEN and CDR2 SYDVKM. CDR3 length equals 14 residues. V trimming: 6 bases; J trimming: 2 bases; junction bases outside the gene matches: 4. Regarding this clone: This CDR3 is also generated by other DNA sequences in the sample.

The receptor's source is a man aged 45-65 years with active or convalescent COVID-19. What was sequenced was peripheral blood. The rearrangement links TRBV28 to TRBJ2-1; 7 nucleotides agree with TRBD1. CDR3 nucleotides: TGTGCCAGCAGCCCAGGGGGAACCTACAATGAGCAGTTCTTC. This translates into CASSPGGTYNEQFF.